This TCR beta chain was captured in a study of technical replicates of blood from a few donors. The CDR3 contains 14 residues. Trimming cost V 1 base and J 1 base, with 7 bases left between them. The germline CDR1 and CDR2 sequences are SGHVS and FNYEAQ. The protocol was immunoSEQ multiplex PCR, while the TCRdb copy is restricted to in-frame clones and leaves out a portion. In the table there are approximately 76,000 clones, 75% to 95% of which are singletons. The chain carries TRBV7-6 and TRBJ1-1; D not certain. Sequenced material: T cells isolated from PBMCs. This clonotype was sampled from a human donor in good health. The CDR3: CASSLGRGNTEAFF. The CDR3 DNA follows: TGTGCCAGCAGCTTAGGTCGGGGGAACACTGAAGCTTTCTTT.